This T cell receptor beta chain was captured in a study of T cell responses to AZD1222 COVID-19 vaccine. Regarding the study as a whole: Clonal diversity was possibly underestimated; the donors were predominantly white British and more often female. Recipients of AZD1222 seropositive at baseline numbered only 5 or 6.

Assay used: immunoSEQ multiplex PCR; TCRdb lists only in-frame clones, some missing. The sample yields 100,000 to 150,000 clones, 85% to 95% seen once. V lost 1 base, J lost 0 bases, and 16 bases lay in between. In germline, CDR1 is SEHNR, CDR2 FQNEAQ (reference sequence). CDR3 length equals 18 residues. Comments on this clone: No antigen is known for it.

The chain uses TRBV7-9 and TRBJ1-5; D is possibly TRBD1 (5 bases). This TCR came from an adult in good health. The starting material was peripheral blood, obtained on day 0 of AZD1222 vaccination. This CDR3 reads CASSLDSGNYYSNQPQHF. As DNA, the CDR3 is TGTGCCAGCAGCTTAGATTCAGGGAACTACTATAGCAATCAGCCCCAGCATTTT.